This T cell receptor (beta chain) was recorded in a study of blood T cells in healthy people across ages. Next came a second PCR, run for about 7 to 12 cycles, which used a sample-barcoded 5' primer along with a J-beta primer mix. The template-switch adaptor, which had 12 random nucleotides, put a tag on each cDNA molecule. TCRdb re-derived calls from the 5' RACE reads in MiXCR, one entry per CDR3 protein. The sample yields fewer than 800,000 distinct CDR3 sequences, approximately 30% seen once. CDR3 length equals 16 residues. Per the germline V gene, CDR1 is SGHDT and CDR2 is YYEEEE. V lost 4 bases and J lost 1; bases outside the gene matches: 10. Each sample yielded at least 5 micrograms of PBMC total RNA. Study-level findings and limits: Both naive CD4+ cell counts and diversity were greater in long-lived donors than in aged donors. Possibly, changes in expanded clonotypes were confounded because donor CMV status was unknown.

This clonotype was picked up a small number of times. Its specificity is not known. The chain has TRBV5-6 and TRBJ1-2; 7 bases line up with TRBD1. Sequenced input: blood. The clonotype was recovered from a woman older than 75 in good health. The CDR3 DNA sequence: TGTGCCAGCAGCCTCCGGGACAGAAGGTTTAACTATGGCTACACCTTC. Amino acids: CASSLRDRRFNYGYTF.